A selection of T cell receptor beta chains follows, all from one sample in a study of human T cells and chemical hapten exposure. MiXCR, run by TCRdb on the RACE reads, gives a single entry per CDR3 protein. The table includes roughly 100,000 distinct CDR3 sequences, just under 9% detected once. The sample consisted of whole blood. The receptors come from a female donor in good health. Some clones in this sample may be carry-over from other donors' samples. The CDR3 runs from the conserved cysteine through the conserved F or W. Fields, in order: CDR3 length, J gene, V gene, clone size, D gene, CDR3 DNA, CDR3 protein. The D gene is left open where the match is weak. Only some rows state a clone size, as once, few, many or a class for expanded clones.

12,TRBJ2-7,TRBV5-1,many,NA,TGCGCCAGCAGCTCCACAGGGAACGAGCAGTACTTC,CASSSTGNEQYF
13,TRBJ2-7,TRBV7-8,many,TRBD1,TGTGCCAGCAGCTTATGGGACAGGGGGGATGAGTACTTC,CASSLWDRGDEYF
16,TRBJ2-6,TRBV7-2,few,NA,TGTGCCAGCAGCCTGCAGGGAAACTCTGGGGCCAACGTCCTGACTTTC,CASSLQGNSGANVLTF
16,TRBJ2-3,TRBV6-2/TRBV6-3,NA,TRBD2,TGTGCCAGCAGTTACAATAGCGGGAGTGGCACAGATACGCAGTATTTT,CASSYNSGSGTDTQYF
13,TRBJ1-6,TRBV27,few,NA,TGTGCCAGCAGTTTTCTGAAGAATTCACCCCTCCACTTT,CASSFLKNSPLHF
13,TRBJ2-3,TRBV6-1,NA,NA,TGTGCCAGTAGGACATCTAGCACAGATACGCAGTATTTT,CASRTSSTDTQYF
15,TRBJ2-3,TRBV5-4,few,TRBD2,TGTGCCAGCAGCCCAGCGGGAGGGCCCGCAGATACGCAGTATTTT,CASSPAGGPADTQYF
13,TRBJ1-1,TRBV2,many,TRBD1,TGTGCCAGCAGGCACAGGGGGGACACTGAAGCTTTCTTT,CASRHRGDTEAFF
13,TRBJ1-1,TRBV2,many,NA,TGTGCCAGCAGTGGGGCAGGGAACACTGAAGCTTTCTTT,CASSGAGNTEAFF
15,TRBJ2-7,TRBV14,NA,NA,TGTGCCAGCAGCCGGGGGGGCACAGCACGCTACGAGCAGTACTTC,CASSRGGTARYEQYF
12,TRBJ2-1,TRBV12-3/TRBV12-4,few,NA,TGTGCCAGCAGTTTGGGGGGGCATGAGCAGTTCTTC,CASSLGGHEQFF
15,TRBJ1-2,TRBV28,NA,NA,TGTGCCAGCAGTTTATTAACTCCAGAATCCTATGGCTACACCTTC,CASSLLTPESYGYTF
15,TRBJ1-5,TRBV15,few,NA,TGTGCCACCAGCAGAGATAGGTTGGGCAATCAGCCCCAGCATTTT,CATSRDRLGNQPQHF
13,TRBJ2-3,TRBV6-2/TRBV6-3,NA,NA,TGTGCCAGCAGTTACACGGCCGCAGATACGCAGTATTTT,CASSYTAADTQYF
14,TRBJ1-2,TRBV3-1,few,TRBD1,TGTGCCAGCAGCCAAAACCGGGACAGGGGTTCGTTCACCTTC,CASSQNRDRGSFTF
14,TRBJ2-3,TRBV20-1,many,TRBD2,TGCAGTGCTAGGCGTCTAGCGGGAAGAGATACGCAGTATTTT,CSARRLAGRDTQYF
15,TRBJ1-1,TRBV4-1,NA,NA,TGCGCCAGCAGCCAAGTTGCCCCCGGAAACACTGAAGCTTTCTTT,CASSQVAPGNTEAFF
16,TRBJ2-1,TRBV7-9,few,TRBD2,TGTGCCAGCAGCGCCGCCGGGACTAGTACGTTTAATGAGCAGTTCTTC,CASSAAGTSTFNEQFF
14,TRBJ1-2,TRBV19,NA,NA,TGTGCCAGTAGTATAGGTGCAGCTAACTATGGCTACACCTTC,CASSIGAANYGYTF
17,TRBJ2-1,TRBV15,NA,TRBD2,TGTGCCACCAGCAGAGATGAGCTAGCGGGAGGGAACAATGAGCAGTTCTTC,CATSRDELAGGNNEQFF
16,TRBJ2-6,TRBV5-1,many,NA,TGCGCCAGCAGTAGTGGACGGGGTGCTGGGGCCAACGTCCTGACTTTC,CASSSGRGAGANVLTF
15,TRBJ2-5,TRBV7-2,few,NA,TGTGCCAGCAGCTTAGTTGGGTCCGCCCAAGAGACCCAGTACTTC,CASSLVGSAQETQYF
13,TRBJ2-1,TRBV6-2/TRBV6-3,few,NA,TGTGCCAGCAGCTACAGGGTAGTGAATGAGCAGTTCTTC,CASSYRVVNEQFF
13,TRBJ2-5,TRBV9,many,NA,TGTGCCAGCAGCCCGGACCGGCCCGAGACCCAGTACTTC,CASSPDRPETQYF
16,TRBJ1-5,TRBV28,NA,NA,TGTGCCAGCAGTTCCTGGGGGTTCTATAGCAATCAGCCCCAGCATTTT,CASSSWGFYSNQPQHF
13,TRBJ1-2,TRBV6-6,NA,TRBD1,TGTGCCAGTCGAGGGACAGCGACGTATGGCTACACCTTC,CASRGTATYGYTF
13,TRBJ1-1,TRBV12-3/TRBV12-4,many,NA,TGTGCCAGCAGTTTCGCCCTGAACACTGAAGCTTTCTTT,CASSFALNTEAFF
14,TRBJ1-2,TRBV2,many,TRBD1,TGTGCCAGCAGTGGGACAGGGCATAGCTATGGCTACACCTTC,CASSGTGHSYGYTF
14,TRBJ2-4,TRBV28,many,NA,TGTGCCAGCAGTTTAAGGTACAGGGAAAACATTCAGTACTTC,CASSLRYRENIQYF
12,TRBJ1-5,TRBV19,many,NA,TGTGCCAGTAGTTACGGGAATCAGCCCCAGCATTTT,CASSYGNQPQHF
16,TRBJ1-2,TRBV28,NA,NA,TGTGCCAGCAGTTTCTCAAGATTTAGAGCGCTCTATGGCTACACCTTC,CASSFSRFRALYGYTF